Shown below are 13 T cell receptor beta chains from a single sample sequenced in a study of beta chain features in type 1 diabetes. Expressed TCRB transcripts were sequenced because the entire RNA isolate underwent reverse transcription. Profiling relied on immunoSEQ multiplex PCR, and the TCRdb table lists in-frame clones only, not all of them. Among 310,000 or so clones, roughly 15% were seen once, and the ten largest hold roughly 0.015%. Antigen specificity for these receptors is unknown. Study-level results: TCRB CDR3s from Type 1 diabetes patients were moderately but significantly shorter in all four CD4+ subsets.

The source material was naive CD4+ T cells from blood. The receptors derive from a man aged 18 to 29 with type 1 diabetes.

The CDR3 protein is CASSLGVAYEQYF. In DNA, the CDR3 is TGTGCCAGCAGCTTAGGGGTGGCCTACGAGCAGTACTTC. The chain recombines TRBV5-6 with TRBJ2-7; possibly TRBD1 for D (5 bases). Germline V CDR1 and CDR2: SGHDT, YYEEEE. The ends were cut back, 2 bases at V and 2 bases at J, with 8 bases in the middle. The CDR3 loop spans 13 amino acids.

This clone came up a few times. This sequence joins TRBV5-1 and TRBJ2-3, with 7 bases fitting TRBD1. Per the germline V gene, CDR1 is SGHRS and CDR2 is YFSETQ. This CDR3 spans 14 amino acids. V dropped 4 bases and J dropped 4; count of bases not matched to a gene: 6. Here the CDR3 reads CASSQGVEPDTQYF. The DNA for the CDR3 is TGCGCCAGCAGCCAGGGGGTAGAGCCAGATACGCAGTATTTT.

The chain combines TRBV23-1 with TRBJ1-5, with no clear D. TRBV23-1 is an ORF; its function is uncertain. The CDR3 runs to 15 residues. V was pared by 4 bases and J by 10 bases, with 20 bases between. The CDR3 reads CASSLSGLNIKPQHF. The CDR3 DNA sequence: TGCGCCAGCAGTCTTTCCGGGTTAAACATCAAACCCCAGCATTTT.

The genes are TRBV7-9 and TRBJ2-3, with TRBD1 matching over 9 bases. V dropped 3 bases and J dropped 5; count of bases not matched to a gene: 3. Germline V CDR1 and CDR2: SEHNR, FQNEAQ (reference sequence). The CDR3 spans 14 residues. The CDR3 spells CASSFTGGGDTQYF. The CDR3, as DNA: TGTGCCAGCAGCTTCACAGGGGGCGGAGATACGCAGTATTTT.

J is TRBJ2-1 and V is TRBV29-1; D is undetermined. V was pared by 6 bases and J by 5 bases, with 17 bases between. The CDR3 runs to 14 residues. Germline assignment: CDR1 SQVTM and CDR2 ANQGSEA. In DNA form, the CDR3 reads TGCAGCGTGGCATCCCTACTAAGAGACAATGAGCAGTTCTTC. It yields the protein CSVASLLRDNEQFF.

The chain joins TRBV6-1 to TRBJ1-1; unclear D gene. The CDR3 covers 14 residues. V dropped 7 bases and J dropped 1 base, with 13 bases sitting between them. Germline assignment: CDR1 MNHNS and CDR2 SASEGT. The CDR3 region has the DNA TGTGCCAGCAACGAAGGAGTAACGAACACTGAAGCTTTCTTT. Protein sequence: CASNEGVTNTEAFF.

This chain links TRBV5-6 with TRBJ2-5; weak D call: TRBD1 (6 bases). Trimming removed 2 bases from V and 6 bases from J, with 11 bases in between. Germline CDR1 and CDR2: SGHDT and YYEEEE. The CDR3 sequence is 13 residues long. CDR3 residues: CASSLTGKQTQYF. The CDR3 DNA follows: TGTGCCAGCAGCTTAACAGGGAAGCAGACCCAGTACTTC.

The chain uses TRBV28 and TRBJ2-1; 10 nucleotides agree with TRBD2. Looked up from germline, CDR1 is MDHEN and CDR2 is SYDVKM. The J segment lost 5 bases and the V segment lost 5 bases, leaving 9 bases of the junction unmatched. CDR3 length equals 16 residues. CDR3 nucleotides: TGTGCCAGCAGTAGCCCGGCTAGCGGGGGCCACAATGAGCAGTTCTTC. Translation gives CASSSPASGGHNEQFF. Looking up the rest from reference TRBV28 and TRBJ2-1 gives the full variable domain: DVKVTQSSRYLVKRTGEKVFLECVQDMDHENMFWYRQDPGLGLRLIYFSYDVKMKEKGDIPEGYSVSREKKERFSLILESASTNQTSMYLCASSSPASGGHNEQFFGPGTRLTVL.

CDR3 nucleotide sequence: TGTGCCAGTAGCCCAACAGGTTTTACCTACAATGAGCAGTTCTTC. Translated: CASSPTGFTYNEQFF. This chain connects TRBV19 to TRBJ2-1; D is possibly TRBD1 (5 bases). Germline loops: CDR1 LNHDA, CDR2 SQIVND (reference sequence). The CDR3 has 15 residues. V dropped 6 bases and J dropped 2 bases, with 14 bases sitting between them.

This clone was seen more than once but under ten times. The V call is TRBV14, the J call TRBJ1-2; 10 bases are shared with TRBD1. From germline, CDR1 is SGHDN and CDR2 FVKESK. With V trimmed by 2 bases and J by 8 bases, 5 bases remained unmatched. The length of the CDR3 is 14 residues. Here the CDR3 DNA reads TGTGCCAGCAGCCAACGACAGGGGGCGAAGGGCTACACCTTC. Its translation: CASSQRQGAKGYTF.

The chain uses TRBV7-2 and TRBJ1-5; tentatively, D is TRBD1 (5 bases). Trimming took off 2 bases at V and 1 base at J, with 15 bases between the two ends. CDR1 and CDR2 from the germline V gene are SGHTA and FQGNSA. The CDR3 contains 17 residues. This CDR3 reads CASSLTVGQGSNQPQHF. In DNA, the CDR3 is TGTGCCAGCAGCTTAACGGTCGGGCAGGGAAGCAATCAGCCCCAGCATTTT.

This clone turned up a few times. The rearrangement uses TRBV11-2 and TRBJ1-5; a weak D match, TRBD1 (5 bases). The germline V gene has CDR1 SGHAT and CDR2 FQNNGV. This CDR3 is built from 15 residues. V lost 4 bases and J lost 2, with 12 bases in between. The DNA for the CDR3 is TGTGCCAGCAGCTCAGGGTACGGAGGCAATCAGCCCCAGCATTTT. The encoded protein is CASSSGYGGNQPQHF.

This clone was detected a few times. CDR3 in DNA: TGTGCCAGCAGCACAACCACGTCGGGGGGGGCGAACACCGGGGAGCTGTTTTTT. It yields the protein CASSTTTSGGANTGELFF. This chain connects TRBV5-4 to TRBJ2-2, with 8 bases lining up with TRBD2. This CDR3 contains 18 residues. In germline, CDR1 is SGHNT, CDR2 YYREEE (reference sequence). The V segment lost 4 bases and the J segment 0 bases; nucleotides outside the gene matches: 11.